This T cell receptor beta chain was captured by sequencing in a study of blood T cells in healthy people across ages. At the level of the study: T cells yielded about one barcoded beta molecule per two cells through template switching.

Sample-barcoded 5' priming and a J-beta primer mix drove a second PCR of about 7 to 12 cycles. The study obtained at least 2.5 million CDR3-containing paired-end reads from every sample. TCRdb itself ran the 5' RACE reads through MiXCR, one entry per CDR3 protein. The table lists approximately 680,000 distinct CDR3 sequences, roughly 30% of them singletons. This CDR3 contains 17 residues. Germline-derived CDR1 and CDR2 are SGHTA and FQGTGA. V was shortened by 4 bases and J by 0 bases, with 13 bases between the two germline ends. This clonotype was found many times. Specimen: blood. This rearrangement joins TRBV7-3 to TRBJ2-6, with D hard to call. The TCR was taken from an elderly woman in good health. This chain's CDR3 is CASSSQSRSSGANVLTF. CDR3 nucleotide sequence: TGTGCCAGCAGCTCTCAAAGTAGGTCCTCTGGGGCCAACGTCCTGACTTTC.